This passage covers 31 T cell receptor beta chains from one sample sequenced in a study of cytomegalovirus exposure and HLA in healthy donors. PCR primers comprised 60 Vbeta and 13 Jbeta primers. The repertoire was sequenced with immunoSEQ multiplex PCR; TCRdb's copy has only in-frame clones and lacks some. The table has 100,000 to 150,000 clones, roughly 88% seen once. The sample consisted of PBMCs. These receptors were obtained from a man aged 50-60 years in good health and CMV-seronegative.

The chain carries TRBV7-6 and TRBJ2-2, with 8 bases matching TRBD1. Germline V gives CDR1 SGHVS, CDR2 FNYEAQ. The CDR3 runs 17 residues. The V gene end was trimmed by 5 bases and the J gene end by 2 bases; junction bases not matched to a gene: 10. Written as DNA, the CDR3 is TGTGCCAGCAGCCCATCCGACAGGGGCGGTAACACCGGGGAGCTGTTTTTT. This encodes CASSPSDRGGNTGELFF.

J is TRBJ2-7 and V is TRBV7-8; possible D gene TRBD2, 5 bases. Trimming removed 1 base from V and 6 bases from J, with 7 bases in between. The CDR3 contains 12 residues. Germline CDR1 is SGHVS and CDR2 is FQNEAQ. DNA for the CDR3: TGTGCCAGCAGCTTAGTCGGGGTCGAGCAGTACTTC. The encoded protein is CASSLVGVEQYF. Full variable domain (rest looked up from reference TRBV7-8 and TRBJ2-7): GAGVSQSPRYKVAKRGQDVALRCDPISGHVSLFWYQQALGQGPEFLTYFQNEAQLDKSGLPSDRFFAERPEGSVSTLKIQRTQQEDSAVYLCASSLVGVEQYFGPGTRLTVT.

CDR3 in amino acids: CASSLKSGGSDTQYF. The CDR3 nucleotides read TGTGCCAGCAGCTTGAAAAGCGGGGGGTCAGATACGCAGTATTTT. V usage is TRBV5-4 and J usage is TRBJ2-3; 9 bases agree with TRBD2. The CDR3 sequence is 15 residues long. V was pared by 1 base and J by 4 bases, with 4 bases of the junction left unmatched. Germline-derived CDR1 and CDR2 are SGHNT and YYREEE (reference sequence).

The rearrangement links TRBV18 to TRBJ1-1, with 8 bases matching TRBD1. The V gene end was trimmed by 6 bases and the J gene end by 10 bases; junction bases not matched to a gene: 16. The CDR3 totals 15 residues. Germline CDR1 and CDR2: KGHSH and LQKENI. The CDR3 DNA sequence: TGTGCCAGCTCGGTTCGTCAGACAGGGGAACGGGGAGCTTTCTTT. The encoded protein is CASSVRQTGERGAFF.

This chain joins TRBV30 and TRBJ1-5; 7 bases map to TRBD1. Germline trimming cut 1 base from V and 0 bases from J; bases unmatched to any gene: 3. Germline V gene data show CDR1 as GTSNPN and CDR2 as SVGIG (reference sequence). CDR3 size: 15 residues. For the CDR3, the DNA is TGTGCCTGGAGTGAGGGGACAGTTAGCAATCAGCCCCAGCATTTT. This sequence encodes CAWSEGTVSNQPQHF.

A remark on this clone: At one boundary the junction diverges from the germline segment, which might be a read error. The rearrangement uses TRBV7-7 and TRBJ2-5; D might be TRBD1 (6 bases). The germline gives CDR1 SSHAT, CDR2 FNYEAQ (reference sequence). The CDR3 covers 13 residues. CDR3 nucleotide sequence: TGTGCTAGCACCAGGGGCATCCAAGAGACCCAGTACTTC. Translated, it gives CASTRGIQETQYF.

The chain links TRBV30 to TRBJ2-7, with D possibly TRBD2 on 7 matching bases. V gave up 0 bases and J gave up 7 bases, with 19 bases separating them. Germline-derived CDR1 and CDR2 are GTSNPN and SVGIG (reference sequence). The CDR3 spans 15 residues. The CDR3 DNA follows: TGTGCCTGGAGTGTAGCCCGAGAGGGGGGGCGAGAGCAGTACTTC. Protein: CAWSVAREGGREQYF.

The chain couples TRBV5-8 to TRBJ2-2; 8 bases match TRBD1. Trimming at V came to 0 bases and at J to 4 bases, leaving 5 bases not matched to a gene. Germline V gives CDR1 SGHTS, CDR2 YDEGEE. The CDR3 runs to 16 residues. As DNA, the CDR3 is TGTGCCAGCAGCTTGGTGGGCAGGGGGCCCACCGGGGAGCTGTTTTTT. As protein: CASSLVGRGPTGELFF.

The chain links TRBV5-1 to TRBJ1-4; 7 positions match TRBD1. Per the germline V gene, CDR1 is SGHRS and CDR2 is YFSETQ. CDR3 length: 15 residues. J gave up 1 base and V 3 bases, and 3 bases lay outside the gene matches. CDR3 sequence: CASSSTGKTNEKLFF. The CDR3 coding sequence is TGCGCCAGCAGCTCGACAGGGAAAACTAATGAAAAACTGTTTTTT.

This clone was recorded once. CDR3 residues: CASRQGNTEAFF. CDR3 DNA: TGCGCCAGCAGGCAGGGGAACACTGAAGCTTTCTTT. The V gene is TRBV4-1, the J gene TRBJ1-1; the D gene is possibly TRBD1 (5 bases). Between the trimmed V and J ends, which lost 6 bases and 1 base, there was a span of 6 bases. This CDR3 region has 12 residues. Per germline, CDR1 MGHRA and CDR2 YSYEKL.

The chain has TRBV7-9 and TRBJ1-3; D remains unclear. V was cut by 5 bases and J by 1 base, with 18 bases left in between. The CDR3 has 17 amino acids. Per the germline V gene, CDR1 is SEHNR and CDR2 is FQNEAQ (reference sequence). This CDR3 reads CASSLSGGVESGNTIYF. In nucleotides, the CDR3 is TGTGCCAGCAGCCTATCCGGCGGGGTAGAATCTGGAAACACCATATATTTT.

In regard to this clone: The same CDR3 is also encoded by other DNA sequences in this sample. This rearrangement joins TRBV5-1 to TRBJ2-3, with no clear D. This CDR3 is built from 12 residues. The V end was cut by 4 bases, the J end by 0 bases, with 3 bases between. Per germline, CDR1 SGHRS and CDR2 YFSETQ. CDR3 loop: CASSPSTDTQYF. The CDR3 DNA reads as TGCGCCAGCAGCCCAAGCACAGATACGCAGTATTTT.

The gene calls are TRBV6-5 and TRBJ1-5; 9 bases fit TRBD1. V was pared by 3 bases and J by 5 bases, with 5 bases of the junction left unmatched. The CDR3 sequence is 15 residues long. Germline CDR1 is MNHEY and CDR2 is SVGAGI. The DNA for the CDR3 is TGTGCCAGCAGTTATACGACAGGGGGGGATCAGCCCCAGCATTTT. Translating gives CASSYTTGGDQPQHF.

This clone came up once. The rearrangement uses TRBV19 and TRBJ1-5; D is undetermined. The length of the CDR3 is 14 residues. Germline CDR1 is LNHDA and CDR2 is SQIVND (reference sequence). V lost 0 bases to trimming and J lost 6 bases, with 9 bases between them. DNA for the CDR3: TGTGCCAGTAGTATAGATGAGGGAAGTCAGCCCCAGCATTTT. Its protein is CASSIDEGSQPQHF.

This clone has a single count. V usage is TRBV5-1 and J usage is TRBJ1-1, with 8 bases that match TRBD1. The length of the CDR3 is 15 residues. The germline V gene has CDR1 SGHRS and CDR2 YFSETQ. The trim removed 7 bases at V and 4 bases at J, leaving 12 bases unmatched. The CDR3, as DNA: TGCGCCAGCTCGCACTACCAGGGGGCGAGCACTGAAGCTTTCTTT. This gives the protein CASSHYQGASTEAFF.

The chain uses TRBV4-2 and TRBJ2-7; D is unresolved. Germline V gene data show CDR1 as LGHNA and CDR2 as YNFKEQ. The CDR3 runs 15 residues. Trimming removed 3 bases from V and 0 bases from J, with 12 bases in between. CDR3: CASSQRSKNSYEQYF. The CDR3 DNA reads as TGTGCCAGCAGCCAGAGAAGCAAAAACTCCTACGAGCAGTACTTC.

This clone was seen only a few times. CDR3 coding DNA: TGTGCCAGCATGTGGGGGAGGGAAGCTTTCTTT. It codes for CASMWGREAFF. The rearrangement joins TRBV2 to TRBJ1-1, with a tentative D call TRBD1 (5 bases). Per the germline V gene, CDR1 is SNHLY and CDR2 is FYNNEI. V lost 7 bases and J lost 8, with 11 bases in between. The CDR3 has 11 residues. Together with reference TRBV2 and TRBJ1-1, the CDR3 gives the full variable domain: EPEVTQTPSHQVTQMGQEVILRCVPISNHLYFYWYRQILGQKVEFLVSFYNNEISEKSEIFDDQFSVERPDGSNFTLKIRSTKLEDSAMYFCASMWGREAFFGQGTRLTVV.

The chain joins TRBV29-1 to TRBJ1-2; 10 nucleotides align to TRBD1. Germline V CDR1 and CDR2: SQVTM, ANQGSEA. V dropped 3 bases and J dropped 2; count of bases not matched to a gene: 0. The CDR3 length is 13 residues. CDR3 DNA: TGCAGCGTTGAGGGACAGGGGAACTATGGCTACACCTTC. Translation gives CSVEGQGNYGYTF.

A word on this clone: This sample also contains other DNA sequences that code for the same CDR3. The rearrangement uses TRBV10-2 and TRBJ1-4, with 9 bases matching TRBD1. This CDR3 has 14 amino acids. CDR1 and CDR2 from the germline V gene are WSHSY and SAAADI. Trimming took 6 bases from V and 8 from J; bases not matched to a gene: 7. The CDR3 nucleotides are TGCGCCAGCAGGAGAGGGACAGGGAACGAAAAACTGTTTTTT. It encodes CASRRGTGNEKLFF.

The DNA of the CDR3 is TGTGCCAGCTCACCACGGACAGGGAGAGATCAGCCCCAGCATTTT. Its translation is CASSPRTGRDQPQHF. The chain links TRBV18 to TRBJ1-5; TRBD1 agrees at 8 bases. This CDR3 is 15 amino acids long. With V trimmed by 1 base and J by 5 bases, 4 bases remained unmatched. CDR1 is KGHSH, CDR2 LQKENI, per germline. Looking up the rest from reference TRBV18 and TRBJ1-5 gives the full variable domain: NAGVMQNPRHLVRRRGQEARLRCSPMKGHSHVYWYRQLPEEGLKFMVYLQKENIIDESGMPKERFSAEFPKEGPSILRIQQVVRGDSAAYFCASSPRTGRDQPQHFGDGTRLSIL.

The genes are TRBV18 and TRBJ1-1, with D hard to call. The CDR3 spans 15 residues. V was trimmed by 3 bases and J by 1 base, leaving 12 bases between them. Germline V CDR1 and CDR2: KGHSH, LQKENI. This chain's CDR3 is CASSPGGLGNTEAFF. The CDR3 nucleotides read TGTGCCAGCTCACCGGGAGGGCTGGGGAACACTGAAGCTTTCTTT. Full variable domain (outside the CDR3, taken from reference TRBV18 and TRBJ1-1): NAGVMQNPRHLVRRRGQEARLRCSPMKGHSHVYWYRQLPEEGLKFMVYLQKENIIDESGMPKERFSAEFPKEGPSILRIQQVVRGDSAAYFCASSPGGLGNTEAFFGQGTRLTVV.

This chain uses TRBV9 with TRBJ2-7, with 9 bases identical to TRBD2. V gave up 2 bases and J gave up 0 bases; unmatched junction bases: 3. This CDR3 is 15 amino acids long. CDR1 and CDR2 (germline): SGDLS, YYNGEE. CDR3 sequence reads: CASSVSGGTSYEQYF. The CDR3 DNA is TGTGCCAGCAGCGTGAGCGGGGGGACCTCCTACGAGCAGTACTTC.

This rearrangement joins TRBV28 to TRBJ1-1; 10 nucleotides match TRBD1. V was pared by 2 bases and J by 4 bases, with 1 base of the junction left unmatched. Germline assignment: CDR1 MDHEN and CDR2 SYDVKM. The CDR3 is 14 amino acids. CDR3 amino acids: CASSLGTGATEAFF. The CDR3 bases are TGTGCCAGCAGTTTAGGGACAGGGGCCACTGAAGCTTTCTTT.

CDR3 residues: CASSFRRLGGWSYTGELFF. The CDR3 nucleotides read TGTGCCAGCAGCTTTAGACGACTGGGAGGATGGTCGTACACCGGGGAGCTGTTTTTT. The rearrangement links TRBV7-9 to TRBJ2-2, with D possibly being TRBD2 (6 bases). CDR1 is SEHNR and CDR2 is FQNEAQ in the germline V gene (reference sequence). CDR3 size: 19 residues. Trimming cost V 3 bases and J 3 bases, with 23 bases left between them.

The V call is TRBV5-1, the J call TRBJ2-7; TRBD1 matches at 7 bases. This CDR3 has 17 residues. The germline gives CDR1 SGHRS, CDR2 YFSETQ. V shed 0 bases and J 1 base; nucleotides not matched to a gene: 10. The CDR3: CASSLGGLRDRSYEQYF. The CDR3 nucleotides are TGCGCCAGCAGCTTGGGGGGGTTACGGGACAGATCCTACGAGCAGTACTTC.

The V gene is TRBV5-4, the J gene TRBJ1-3; no clear D. V was pared by 4 bases and J by 1 base, with 6 bases between. The CDR3 is 13 amino acids. Per germline, CDR1 SGHNT and CDR2 YYREEE (reference sequence). The CDR3 bases are TGTGCCAGCAGCCGGGATTCTGGAAACACCATATATTTT. Amino acid sequence: CASSRDSGNTIYF.

The chain couples TRBV30 to TRBJ1-1, with a possible D match to TRBD1 (5 bases). Trimming removed 0 bases from V and 3 bases from J, with 11 bases in between. Germline V lookup: CDR1 GTSNPN, CDR2 SVGIG (reference sequence). This CDR3 comprises 14 residues. CDR3 sequence: CAWSVGRVDTEAFF. The CDR3 DNA reads as TGTGCCTGGAGTGTGGGCAGGGTGGACACTGAAGCTTTCTTT.

The rearrangement links TRBV5-1 to TRBJ2-3; TRBD2 aligns across 9 bases. Germline V gene data show CDR1 as SGHRS and CDR2 as YFSETQ. The ends lost 4 bases at V and 0 bases at J; junction bases unmatched: 3. The CDR3 is 15 residues long. The CDR3 here is CASSGGLASTDTQYF. The CDR3 DNA is TGCGCCAGCAGCGGGGGACTAGCTAGCACAGATACGCAGTATTTT.

The V call is TRBV19, the J call TRBJ2-2; perhaps TRBD1 as D (5 bases). Looked up from germline, CDR1 is LNHDA and CDR2 is SQIVND (reference sequence). This CDR3 is 18 amino acids long. V was clipped by 2 bases and J by 3 bases, with 19 bases between them. DNA for the CDR3: TGTGCCAGTAGTATACCCCTAGGGAAACAGGTGTACACCGGGGAGCTGTTTTTT. This codes for CASSIPLGKQVYTGELFF. The full variable domain, rest sourced from reference TRBV19 and TRBJ2-2, is DGGITQSPKYLFRKEGQNVTLSCEQNLNHDAMYWYRQDPGQGLRLIYYSQIVNDFQKGDIAEGYSVSREKKESFPLTVTSAQKNPTAFYLCASSIPLGKQVYTGELFFGEGSRLTVL.

Details on this clone: At one end, the junction sequence differs from germline, possibly due to a read error. The rearrangement joins TRBV18 to TRBJ1-3; 9 bases fit TRBD1. CDR1 and CDR2 from the germline V gene are KGHSH and LQKENI. CDR3 length equals 16 residues. The CDR3 loop is CASSRGGQGTGNTIYF. DNA of the CDR3: TGTGCCAGCTCACGCGGGGGACAGGGAACTGGAAATACCATATATTTT.

V and J are TRBV7-2 and TRBJ2-7; 8 positions agree with TRBD1. The CDR3 runs 15 residues. J lost 5 bases, V lost 1 base, and 7 bases had no gene match. The germline CDR1 and CDR2 sequences are SGHTA and FQGNSA. The CDR3 here is CASSLGTGRYDEQYF. The DNA for the CDR3 is TGTGCCAGCAGCTTAGGGACAGGGAGGTACGACGAGCAGTACTTC.